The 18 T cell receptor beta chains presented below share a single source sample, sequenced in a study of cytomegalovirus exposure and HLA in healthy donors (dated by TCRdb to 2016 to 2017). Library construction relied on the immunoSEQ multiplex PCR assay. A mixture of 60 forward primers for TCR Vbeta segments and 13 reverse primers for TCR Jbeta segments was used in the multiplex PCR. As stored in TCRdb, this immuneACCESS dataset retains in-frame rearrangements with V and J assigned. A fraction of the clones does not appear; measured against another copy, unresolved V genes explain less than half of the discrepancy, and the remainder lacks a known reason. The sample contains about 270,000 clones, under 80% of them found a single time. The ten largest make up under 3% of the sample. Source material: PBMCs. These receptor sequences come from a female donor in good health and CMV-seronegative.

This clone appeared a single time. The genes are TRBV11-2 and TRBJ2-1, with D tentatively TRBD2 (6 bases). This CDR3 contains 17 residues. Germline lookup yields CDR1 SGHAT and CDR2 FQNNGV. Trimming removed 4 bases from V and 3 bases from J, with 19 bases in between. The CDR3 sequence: CASSYFLAPSDYNEQFF. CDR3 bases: TGTGCCAGCAGCTACTTCCTAGCCCCTAGCGACTACAATGAGCAGTTCTTC.

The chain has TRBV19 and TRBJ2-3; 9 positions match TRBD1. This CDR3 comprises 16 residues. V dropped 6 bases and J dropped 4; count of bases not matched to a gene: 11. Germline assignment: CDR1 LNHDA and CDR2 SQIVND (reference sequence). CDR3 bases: TGTGCCAGTAGGACCCCGGGACAGGGCTTTGCAGATACGCAGTATTTT. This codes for CASRTPGQGFADTQYF.

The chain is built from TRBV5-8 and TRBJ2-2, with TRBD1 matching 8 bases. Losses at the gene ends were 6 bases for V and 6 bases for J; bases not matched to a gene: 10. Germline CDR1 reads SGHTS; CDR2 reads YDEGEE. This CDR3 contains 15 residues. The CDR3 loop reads CASKRTGTLAGELFF. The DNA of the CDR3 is TGTGCCAGCAAGAGGACAGGGACTCTCGCCGGGGAGCTGTTTTTT.

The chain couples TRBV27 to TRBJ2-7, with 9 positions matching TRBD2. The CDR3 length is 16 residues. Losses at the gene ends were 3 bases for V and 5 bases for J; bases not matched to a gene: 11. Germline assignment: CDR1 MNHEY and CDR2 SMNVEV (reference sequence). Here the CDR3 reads CASSLVSGRGTDEQYF. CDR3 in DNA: TGTGCCAGCAGTTTGGTTAGCGGGAGAGGAACGGACGAGCAGTACTTC.

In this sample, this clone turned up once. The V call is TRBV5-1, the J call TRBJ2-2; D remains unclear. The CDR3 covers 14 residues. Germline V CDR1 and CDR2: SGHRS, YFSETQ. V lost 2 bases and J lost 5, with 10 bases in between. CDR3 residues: CASSLILETGELFF. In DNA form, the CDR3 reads TGCGCCAGCAGCTTAATCTTGGAGACCGGGGAGCTGTTTTTT.

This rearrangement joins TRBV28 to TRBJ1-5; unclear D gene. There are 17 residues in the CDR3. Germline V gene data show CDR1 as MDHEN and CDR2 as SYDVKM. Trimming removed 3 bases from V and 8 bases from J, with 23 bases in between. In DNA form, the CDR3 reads TGTGCCAGCAGTTTTCCCAACACCAGGTCAAGAATTGAGCCCCAGCATTTT. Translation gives CASSFPNTRSRIEPQHF.

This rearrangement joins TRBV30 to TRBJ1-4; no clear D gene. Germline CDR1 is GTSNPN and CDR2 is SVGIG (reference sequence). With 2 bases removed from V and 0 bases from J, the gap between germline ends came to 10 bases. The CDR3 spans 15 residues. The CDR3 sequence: CAWSKAGTTNEKLFF. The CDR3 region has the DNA TGTGCCTGGAGTAAGGCGGGAACAACTAATGAAAAACTGTTTTTT.

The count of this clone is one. CDR3 DNA sequence: TGCGCCAGCAGCCCCGACAGGGGGTATGGCAATCAGCCCCAGCATTTT. This encodes CASSPDRGYGNQPQHF. V and J are TRBV4-1 and TRBJ1-5; 9 bases fit TRBD1. Per germline, CDR1 MGHRA and CDR2 YSYEKL. This CDR3 has 16 amino acids. With V trimmed by 4 bases and J by 2 bases, 6 bases remained unmatched.

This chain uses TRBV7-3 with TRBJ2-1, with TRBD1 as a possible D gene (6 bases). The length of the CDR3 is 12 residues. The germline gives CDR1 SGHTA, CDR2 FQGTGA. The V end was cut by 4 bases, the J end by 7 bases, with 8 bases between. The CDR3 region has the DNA TGTGCCAGCAGCTCCGGACAGAATGAGCAGTTCTTC. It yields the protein CASSSGQNEQFF.

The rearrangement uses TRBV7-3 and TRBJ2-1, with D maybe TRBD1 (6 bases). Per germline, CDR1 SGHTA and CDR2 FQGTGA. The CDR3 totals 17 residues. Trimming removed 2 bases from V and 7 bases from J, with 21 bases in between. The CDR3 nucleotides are TGTGCCAGCAGCTTACCCTCGGAGCGTCGAAGGGGGAATGAGCAGTTCTTC. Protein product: CASSLPSERRRGNEQFF. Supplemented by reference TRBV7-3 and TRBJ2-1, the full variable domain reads GAGVSQTPSNKVTEKGKYVELRCDPISGHTALYWYRQSLGQGPEFLIYFQGTGAADDSGLPNDRFFAVRPEGSVSTLKIQRTERGDSAVYLCASSLPSERRRGNEQFFGPGTRLTVL.

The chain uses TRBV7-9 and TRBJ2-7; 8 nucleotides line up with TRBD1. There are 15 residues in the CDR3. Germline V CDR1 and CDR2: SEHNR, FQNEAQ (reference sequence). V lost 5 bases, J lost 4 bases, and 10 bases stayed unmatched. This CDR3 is CASSDMIGTGYEQYF. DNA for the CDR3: TGTGCCAGCAGCGACATGATCGGGACAGGTTACGAGCAGTACTTC.

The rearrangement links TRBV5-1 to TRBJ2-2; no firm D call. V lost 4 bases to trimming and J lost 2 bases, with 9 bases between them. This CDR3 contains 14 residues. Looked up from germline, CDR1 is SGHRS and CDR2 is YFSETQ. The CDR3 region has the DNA TGCGCCAGCAGCGGAACAGCCAACACCGGGGAGCTGTTTTTT. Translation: CASSGTANTGELFF.

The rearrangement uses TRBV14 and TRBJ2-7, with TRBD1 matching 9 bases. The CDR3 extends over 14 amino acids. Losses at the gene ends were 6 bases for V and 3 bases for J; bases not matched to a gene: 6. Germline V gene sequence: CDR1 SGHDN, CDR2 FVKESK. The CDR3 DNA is TGTGCCAGCAGTCTACAGGGGGCTCGCTACGAGCAGTACTTC. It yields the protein CASSLQGARYEQYF.

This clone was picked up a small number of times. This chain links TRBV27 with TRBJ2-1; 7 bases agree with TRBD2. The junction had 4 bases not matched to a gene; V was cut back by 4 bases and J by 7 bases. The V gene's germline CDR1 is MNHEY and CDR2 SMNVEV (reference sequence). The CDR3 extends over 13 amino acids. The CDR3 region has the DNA TGTGCCAGCAGTTCAAGGACTAGGAATGAGCAGTTCTTC. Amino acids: CASSSRTRNEQFF.

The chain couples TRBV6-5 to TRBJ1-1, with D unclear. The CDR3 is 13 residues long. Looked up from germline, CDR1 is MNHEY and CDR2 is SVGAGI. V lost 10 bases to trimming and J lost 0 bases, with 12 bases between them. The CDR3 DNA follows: TGTGCCACCAAAGAGGGTTTGAACACTGAAGCTTTCTTT. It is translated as CATKEGLNTEAFF.

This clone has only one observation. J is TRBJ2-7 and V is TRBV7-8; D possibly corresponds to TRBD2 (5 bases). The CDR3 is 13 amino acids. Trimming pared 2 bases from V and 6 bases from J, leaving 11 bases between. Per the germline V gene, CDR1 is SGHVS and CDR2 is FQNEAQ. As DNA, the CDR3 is TGTGCCAGCAGCTTATCCCCGGGGAGCGAGCAGTACTTC. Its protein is CASSLSPGSEQYF.

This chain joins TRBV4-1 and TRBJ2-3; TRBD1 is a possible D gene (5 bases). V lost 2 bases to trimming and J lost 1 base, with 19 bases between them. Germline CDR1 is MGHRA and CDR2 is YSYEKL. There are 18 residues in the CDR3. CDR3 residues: CASSQYGKRQRGTDTQYF. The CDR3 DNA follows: TGCGCCAGCAGCCAATATGGAAAGAGACAGCGAGGCACAGATACGCAGTATTTT.

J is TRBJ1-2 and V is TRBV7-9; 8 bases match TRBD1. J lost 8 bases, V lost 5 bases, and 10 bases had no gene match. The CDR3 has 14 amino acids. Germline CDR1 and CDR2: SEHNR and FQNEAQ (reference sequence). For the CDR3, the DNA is TGTGCCAGCAGCCATGAAGGAGGACAGGGAGGCTACACCTTC. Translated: CASSHEGGQGGYTF.